What follows are 3 T cell receptor beta chains derived from one specimen sequenced in a study of Ad26.COV2.S vaccination and SARS-CoV-2 variants. The table came from immunoSEQ multiplex PCR; TCRdb's copy has only in-frame clones and leaves some out. Of 380,000 or so clones listed, 65% to 90% are singletons. Treatment meaning: 19 received Ad26.COV2.S at low or high dose, single or two shots; 5 received placebo; per-sample allocation not given. Following the first vaccine or placebo injection, samples were taken on day 63. The source was peripheral blood, collected in a trial of Ad26.COV2.S vaccine versus placebo. The receptors originated from a person between 18 and 59 years old who received the Ad26.COV2.S COVID-19 vaccine or a placebo.

V usage is TRBV7-3 and J usage is TRBJ2-2, with TRBD2 matching over 13 bases. This CDR3 contains 17 residues. Per the germline V gene, CDR1 is SGHTA and CDR2 is FQGTGA. Germline trimming cut 5 bases from V and 6 bases from J; bases unmatched to any gene: 9. As DNA, the CDR3 is TGTGCCAGCAGCGAAATACCGGGACTAGCGGGGTCCGGGGAGCTGTTTTTT. Encoded protein: CASSEIPGLAGSGELFF.

The V call is TRBV29-1, the J call TRBJ1-1; the D is unclear. The CDR3 contains 13 residues. Germline CDR1 is SQVTM and CDR2 is ANQGSEA. Trimming removed 6 bases at V and 0 bases at J, with 11 bases between. The CDR3 DNA follows: TGCAGCGTGGCCGGGCAGCTGAACACTGAAGCTTTCTTT. Translating it yields CSVAGQLNTEAFF.

The rearrangement links TRBV7-6 to TRBJ2-7, with D perhaps TRBD2 (6 bases). Deletions cut 1 base from V and 0 bases from J, with 13 bases between. The CDR3 spans 16 residues. The germline V gene encodes CDR1 SGHVS and CDR2 FNYEAQ. The CDR3 sequence: CASSLVVAGSSYEQYF. Written as DNA, the CDR3 is TGTGCCAGCAGCTTAGTTGTTGCGGGGAGCTCCTACGAGCAGTACTTC.